The next 23 T cell receptor beta chains were all read from a single sample in a study of blood T cells in healthy people across ages. Alongside a J-beta primer mix, a sample-barcoded 5' primer served in a second PCR lasting about 7 to 11 cycles. One entry per CDR3 protein, called by TCRdb with MiXCR from the 5' RACE reads. Among approximately 810,000 distinct CDR3 sequences, 29% were seen once, and the ten largest hold 15% to 20%. Sequenced: blood. These receptors were obtained from a woman of 80 years or more in good health.

The chain has TRBV20-1 and TRBJ2-1; 10 bases agree with TRBD2. The V gene end was trimmed by 2 bases and the J gene end by 0 bases; junction bases not matched to a gene: 16. This CDR3 is built from 20 residues. The V gene's germline CDR1 is DFQATT and CDR2 SNEGSKA (reference sequence). CDR3 residues: CSARTAGGPFKGRSYNEQFF. The CDR3 region has the DNA TGCAGTGCTAGAACAGCGGGGGGGCCTTTTAAAGGCCGCTCCTACAATGAGCAGTTCTTC.

Regarding this clonotype: A read error may explain this, as a much larger clone is one base away. J is TRBJ2-7 and V is TRBV20-1; D is undetermined. Deletions cut 5 bases from V and 0 bases from J, with 14 bases between. The length of the CDR3 is 14 residues. CDR1 and CDR2 from the germline V gene are DFQATT and SNEGSKA (reference sequence). For the CDR3, the DNA is TGCAGTGCTTACCAGACGACCCACTCCTACGAGCAGTACTTC. As protein: CSAYQTTHSYEQYF.

This clonotype was picked up a small number of times. A read error may be the cause here, since a much bigger clone is one base away. The chain links TRBV5-5 to TRBJ1-5; D unresolved. The CDR3 is 14 amino acids. Germline CDR1 and CDR2: SGHKS and YYEKEE (reference sequence). This chain's CDR3 is CASSLDSSNQSQHF. DNA of the CDR3: TGTGCCAGCAGCTTGGACAGTAGCAATCAGTCCCAGCATTTT.

At least ten counts were recorded for this clonotype. The V and J genes are TRBV20-1 and TRBJ2-5; TRBD2 is a possible D gene (6 bases). This CDR3 has 15 residues. Germline V lookup: CDR1 DFQATT, CDR2 SNEGSKA (reference sequence). The V end was cut by 6 bases, the J end by 5 bases, with 22 bases between. In DNA, the CDR3 is TGCAGTGCCCCCCCCGGGGGTAGTGGAGGGGAGACCCAGTACTTC. Encoded protein: CSAPPGGSGGETQYF.

This clonotype appeared many times. The chain couples TRBV3-1 to TRBJ2-7; 11 nucleotides align to TRBD2. V lost 4 bases to trimming and J lost 6 bases; unmatched junction nucleotides: 8. Per the germline V gene, CDR1 is LGHDT and CDR2 is YNNKEL (reference sequence). This CDR3 spans 15 amino acids. The CDR3 is CASSPRALAGAEQYF. The DNA of the CDR3 is TGTGCCAGCAGCCCGCGTGCACTAGCGGGGGCCGAGCAGTACTTC.

This clonotype was picked up a small number of times. This chain connects TRBV3-1 to TRBJ1-1, with 7 positions matching TRBD1. Germline CDR1 and CDR2: LGHDT and YNNKEL (reference sequence). The V gene end was trimmed by 0 bases and the J gene end by 4 bases; junction bases not matched to a gene: 5. The CDR3 has 15 amino acids. As DNA, the CDR3 is TGTGCCAGCAGCCAAGATGGGGCAGGGGGCACTGAAGCTTTCTTT. This codes for CASSQDGAGGTEAFF. Full variable domain (rest looked up from reference TRBV3-1 and TRBJ1-1): DTAVSQTPKYLVTQMGNDKSIKCEQNLGHDTMYWYKQDSKKFLKIMFSYNNKELIINETVPNRFSPKSPDKAHLNLHINSLELGDSAVYFCASSQDGAGGTEAFFGQGTRLTVV.

This clonotype was counted ten times or more. The J gene is TRBJ2-5, the V gene TRBV7-9, with 7 positions matching TRBD2. The germline CDR1 and CDR2 sequences are SEHNR and FQNEAQ (reference sequence). After removal of 5 bases from V and 5 bases from J, the junction contained 2 bases not matched to a gene. The CDR3 contains 12 residues. CDR3 DNA sequence: TGTGCCAGCAGCGGACTAGTCGAGACCCAGTACTTC. Protein sequence: CASSGLVETQYF.

This chain uses TRBV5-1 with TRBJ2-1, with D unresolved. The germline V gene encodes CDR1 SGHRS and CDR2 YFSETQ. V was shortened by 5 bases and J by 5 bases, with 17 bases between the two germline ends. The CDR3 consists of 15 residues. The CDR3 sequence: CASRYSGFIDNEQFF. The CDR3 nucleotides read TGCGCCAGCAGGTACTCCGGGTTTATTGACAATGAGCAGTTCTTC.

V gene TRBV7-2 combines with J gene TRBJ1-1; 9 positions agree with TRBD1. The CDR3 is 15 amino acids. Trimming took 2 bases from V and 6 from J; bases not matched to a gene: 7. Germline V gene lookup returns CDR1 SGHTA and CDR2 FQGNSA. The CDR3, as DNA: TGTGCCAGCAGCTTACGAACAGGGGGCAAATCTGAAGCTTTCTTT. Translating it yields CASSLRTGGKSEAFF.

This clonotype was seen just once. V usage is TRBV25-1 and J usage is TRBJ1-4, with D maybe TRBD1 (5 bases). Between the trimmed V and J ends, which lost 3 bases and 10 bases, there was a span of 15 bases. Germline lookup yields CDR1 MGHDK and CDR2 SYGVNS. This CDR3 spans 14 amino acids. This CDR3 reads CASSDPLGTRKLFF. The CDR3 DNA is TGTGCCAGCAGTGACCCCCTGGGGACCCGAAAACTGTTTTTT.

This clonotype was observed many times. The chain recombines TRBV21-1 with TRBJ1-5; the table's D gene call, TRBD1, was not cross checked with the DNA. TRBV21-1 is marked as a pseudogene. The CDR3 is 19 amino acids. The CDR3 DNA reads as TGTGCCAGCCAAAAGGGGTCCCCGCACCGGGCCACAGCCTATCAGCCCCAGCATTTT. This translates into CASQKGSPHRATAYQPQHF.

Points on this clonotype: Germline is not matched at one junction end, which may reflect a read error. The rearrangement uses TRBV5-5 and TRBJ2-5; TRBD2 aligns across 7 bases. The DNA end lines up better with TRBJ2-7; the J call may be wrong. CDR1 SGHKS and CDR2 YYEKEE come from the germline V gene (reference sequence). There are 12 residues in the CDR3. CDR3 sequence: CASSRGGDEQYF. CDR3 nucleotide sequence: TGCGCCAGCAGCCGTGGGGGGGACGAGCAGTACTTC.

This clonotype turned up a few times. This chain connects TRBV14 to TRBJ1-1; 8 bases agree with TRBD1. The CDR3 is 14 amino acids. V shed 1 base, J shed 6 bases, and the junction held 4 bases outside the gene matches. Germline loops: CDR1 SGHDN, CDR2 FVKESK. CDR3 loop: CASSQATGGAEAFF. The CDR3 DNA reads TGTGCCAGCAGCCAAGCCACAGGGGGGGCTGAAGCTTTCTTT. The entire variable domain, with the rest obtained from reference TRBV14 and TRBJ1-1, is as follows: EAGVTQFPSHSVIEKGQTVTLRCDPISGHDNLYWYRRVMGKEIKFLLHFVKESKQDESGMPNNRFLAERTGGTYSTLKVQPAELEDSGVYFCASSQATGGAEAFFGQGTRLTVV.

Comments on this clonotype: Being one base from a much bigger clone, this may be a read error. This chain connects TRBV20-1 to TRBJ2-5; D is unresolved. This CDR3 region has 14 residues. V shed 1 base and J shed 11 bases, with 20 bases lying between them. CDR1 and CDR2 (germline): DFQATT, SNEGSKA (reference sequence). This CDR3 reads CSARGWVDHNEQYF. The CDR3 DNA reads TGCAGTGCTAGAGGCTGGGTGGACCACAATGAGCAGTACTTC.

The J gene is TRBJ2-5, the V gene TRBV6-5, with 11 bases that match TRBD2. Germline V gene sequence: CDR1 MNHEY, CDR2 SVGAGI. There are 15 residues in the CDR3. The trim removed 5 bases at V and 11 bases at J, leaving 13 bases unmatched. Here the CDR3 DNA reads TGTGCCAGCAGTGCTAGCGGGGGGCGATACAATGAGCAGTACTTC. This sequence encodes CASSASGGRYNEQYF.

Details on this clonotype: This could be a read error, since a much larger clone is one nucleotide away. CDR3 DNA sequence: TGTTCCTGGATAGGGGTAGATGGCTACACCTTC. It translates to CSWIGVDGYTF. V is TRBV7-9 and J is TRBJ1-2; D might be TRBD1 (5 bases). The CDR3 consists of 11 residues. Germline assignment: CDR1 SEHNR and CDR2 FQNEAQ (reference sequence).

At least ten counts were recorded for this clonotype. The chain couples TRBV7-2 to TRBJ1-5, with unresolved D. The CDR3 is made up of 13 amino acids. The germline gives CDR1 SGHTA, CDR2 FQGNSA. V was pared by 1 base and J by 6 bases, with 7 bases between. The CDR3 nucleotides read TGTGCCAGCAGCTTAGGGTCCAGTCAGCCCCAGCATTTT. Translation: CASSLGSSQPQHF.

Note on this clonotype: A much larger clone differs from this one at a single base, so this may be a read error. The chain recombines TRBV9 with TRBJ2-5; possibly TRBD2 for D (5 bases). This CDR3 has 12 amino acids. The germline V gene encodes CDR1 SGDLS and CDR2 YYNGEE. V lost 3 bases and J lost 8, with 11 bases in between. CDR3 bases: TGTGCCAGCAGCGCCGAGGGCGGTACCCAGTACTTC. The encoded protein is CASSAEGGTQYF.

This clonotype appeared many times. The CDR3 region is CSARDSNSPLHF. The CDR3, as DNA: TGCAGTGCTAGAGACTCGAATTCACCCCTCCACTTT. V is TRBV20-1 and J is TRBJ1-6; D remains unclear. The CDR3 is 12 amino acids. V dropped 0 bases and J dropped 7 bases, with 4 bases sitting between them. The germline gives CDR1 DFQATT, CDR2 SNEGSKA (reference sequence).

The chain is built from TRBV20-1 and TRBJ2-3; no clear D. V was clipped by 5 bases and J by 6 bases, with 27 bases between them. In germline, CDR1 is DFQATT, CDR2 SNEGSKA (reference sequence). This CDR3 has 17 amino acids. CDR3: CSAGSFAATGSSDTQYF. In DNA, the CDR3 is TGCAGTGCTGGATCGTTCGCTGCAACCGGATCTTCCGATACGCAGTATTTT.

V gene TRBV7-2 combines with J gene TRBJ1-2; no definite D call. Germline V gives CDR1 SGHTA, CDR2 FQGNSA. V lost 2 bases, J lost 4 bases, and 17 bases lay in between. The length of the CDR3 is 16 residues. Here the CDR3 DNA reads TGTGCCAGCAGCTTAAGGACGGTCACAAGTGCCTATGGCTACACCTTC. Protein: CASSLRTVTSAYGYTF.

This clonotype was seen at least ten times. This chain connects TRBV6-1 to TRBJ2-1, with D hard to call. The CDR3 has 11 residues. Trimming took off 1 base at V and 10 bases at J, with 5 bases between the two ends. Germline V gene sequence: CDR1 MNHNS, CDR2 SASEGT. The CDR3 nucleotides are TGTGCCAGCAGTGAAGTAGCCGAGCAGTTCTTC. Translating it yields CASSEVAEQFF.

Ten or more counts support this clonotype. The gene calls are TRBV7-8 and TRBJ2-7; TRBD2 is a possible D gene (5 bases). The germline V gene has CDR1 SGHVS and CDR2 FQNEAQ. The CDR3 length is 15 residues. With 4 bases removed from V and 0 bases from J, the gap between germline ends came to 13 bases. CDR3 coding DNA: TGTGCCAGCAGCTCTGAATCGGGAAGCTCCTACGAGCAGTACTTC. The encoded protein is CASSSESGSSYEQYF.